This passage covers 5 T cell receptor beta chains from one sample sequenced in a study of beta chain features in type 1 diabetes. Every bit of the isolated RNA underwent reverse transcription, so sequencing read expressed TCRB transcripts. Some clones are missing from TCRdb's copy, which holds only in-frame ones; the method was immunoSEQ multiplex PCR. The sample holds 620,000 or so clones; about 16% are singletons and the top ten take about 0.093%. Sequences were obtained from naive CD4+ T cells from blood. The source of these receptors is a man aged 18 to 29 in good health.

The chain recombines TRBV27 with TRBJ1-5; D gene unclear. Germline values: CDR1 MNHEY, CDR2 SMNVEV (reference sequence). V was trimmed by 8 bases and J by 2 bases, leaving 7 bases between them. CDR3 size: 12 residues. This CDR3 is CASSAGNQPQHF. The CDR3 region has the DNA TGTGCCAGCTCGGCAGGCAATCAGCCCCAGCATTTT.

V usage is TRBV4-1 and J usage is TRBJ2-2; D is uncertain. V was cut by 3 bases and J by 2 bases, with 13 bases left in between. The CDR3 totals 16 residues. Germline V gene lookup returns CDR1 MGHRA and CDR2 YSYEKL. CDR3 sequence: CASSHPGFTNTGELFF. The CDR3 DNA reads as TGCGCCAGCAGCCACCCAGGATTTACCAACACCGGGGAGCTGTTTTTT.

This clone has only a few counts. The rearrangement uses TRBV14 and TRBJ2-5; D perhaps matches TRBD1 (6 bases). Germline-derived CDR1 and CDR2 are SGHDN and FVKESK. This CDR3 spans 15 amino acids. V lost 6 bases, J lost 0 bases, and 14 bases lay in between. The CDR3 loop reads CASSPRDKYQETQYF. As DNA, the CDR3 is TGTGCCAGCAGTCCCAGGGACAAGTACCAAGAGACCCAGTACTTC.

This clone came up once. This chain uses TRBV20-1 with TRBJ2-3; D is undetermined. The CDR3 has 10 residues. V gave up 6 bases and J gave up 10 bases, with 11 bases separating them. Germline V CDR1 and CDR2: DFQATT, SNEGSKA (reference sequence). The CDR3 sequence: CSAPRIAQYF. The CDR3 DNA is TGCAGTGCCCCAAGGATTGCGCAGTATTTT.

The J gene is TRBJ2-1, the V gene TRBV9; 7 bases are a match to TRBD1. The germline gives CDR1 SGDLS, CDR2 YYNGEE. V lost 0 bases and J lost 3; bases outside the gene matches: 3. The CDR3 spans 15 residues. CDR3 DNA: TGTGCCAGCAGCGTAGACGGACAGGTCTACAATGAGCAGTTCTTC. Its protein is CASSVDGQVYNEQFF.